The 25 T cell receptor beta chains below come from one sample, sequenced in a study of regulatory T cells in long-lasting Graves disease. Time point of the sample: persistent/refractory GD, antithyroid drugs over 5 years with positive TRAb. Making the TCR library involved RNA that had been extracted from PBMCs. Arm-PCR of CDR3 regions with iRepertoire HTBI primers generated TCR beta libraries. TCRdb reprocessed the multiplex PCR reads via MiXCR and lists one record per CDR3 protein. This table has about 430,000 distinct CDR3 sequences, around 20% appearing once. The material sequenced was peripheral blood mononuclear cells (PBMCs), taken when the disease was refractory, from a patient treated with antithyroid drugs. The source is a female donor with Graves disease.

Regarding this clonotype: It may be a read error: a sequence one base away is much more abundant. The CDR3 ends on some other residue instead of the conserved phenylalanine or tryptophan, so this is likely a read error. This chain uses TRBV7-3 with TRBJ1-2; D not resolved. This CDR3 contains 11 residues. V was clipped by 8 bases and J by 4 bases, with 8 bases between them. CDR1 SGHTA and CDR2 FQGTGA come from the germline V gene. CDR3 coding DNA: TGTGCCAGCTTCCCGTTCTATGGCTACACCTCC. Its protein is CASFPFYGYTS.

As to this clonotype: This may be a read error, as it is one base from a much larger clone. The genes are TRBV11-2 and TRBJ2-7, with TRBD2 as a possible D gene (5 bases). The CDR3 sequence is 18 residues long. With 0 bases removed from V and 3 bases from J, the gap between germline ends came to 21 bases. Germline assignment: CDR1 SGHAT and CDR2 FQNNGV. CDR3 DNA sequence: TGTGCCAGCAGCTTAGAAGGACTGGGTGGCGGAAATCGCTACGAGCAGTACTTC. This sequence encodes CASSLEGLGGGNRYEQYF.

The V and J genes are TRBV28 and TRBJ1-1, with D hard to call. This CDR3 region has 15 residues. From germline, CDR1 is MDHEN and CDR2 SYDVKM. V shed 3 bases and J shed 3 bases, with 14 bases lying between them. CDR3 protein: CASSFARFTYTEAFF. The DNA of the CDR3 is TGTGCCAGCAGTTTTGCCCGCTTCACCTACACTGAAGCTTTCTTT.

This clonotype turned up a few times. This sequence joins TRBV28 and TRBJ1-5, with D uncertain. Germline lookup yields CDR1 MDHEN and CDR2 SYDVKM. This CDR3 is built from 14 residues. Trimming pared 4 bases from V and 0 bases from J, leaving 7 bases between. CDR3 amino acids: CASSYPYSNQPQHF. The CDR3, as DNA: TGTGCCAGCAGTTACCCTTATAGCAATCAGCCCCAGCATTTT.

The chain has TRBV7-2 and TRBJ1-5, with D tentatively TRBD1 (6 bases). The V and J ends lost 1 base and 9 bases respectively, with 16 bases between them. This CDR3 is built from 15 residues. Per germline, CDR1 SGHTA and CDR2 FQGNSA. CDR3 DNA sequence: TGTGCCAGCAGCTTAGAAGACAGCCGACAGGCGCCCCAGCATTTT. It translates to CASSLEDSRQAPQHF.

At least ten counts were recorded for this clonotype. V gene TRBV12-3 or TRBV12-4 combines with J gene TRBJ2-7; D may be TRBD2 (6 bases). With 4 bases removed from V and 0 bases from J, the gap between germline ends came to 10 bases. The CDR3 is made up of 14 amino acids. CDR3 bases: TGTGCCAGCAGTTCGACTAGGAGCTCCTACGAGCAGTACTTC. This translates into CASSSTRSSYEQYF.

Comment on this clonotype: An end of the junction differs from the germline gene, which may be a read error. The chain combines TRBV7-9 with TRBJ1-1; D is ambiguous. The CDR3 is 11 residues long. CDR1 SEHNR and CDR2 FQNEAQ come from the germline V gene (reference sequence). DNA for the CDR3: TGTGCCAGTACAAGGGCTACTGAAGCTTCCTTT. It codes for CASTRATEASF.

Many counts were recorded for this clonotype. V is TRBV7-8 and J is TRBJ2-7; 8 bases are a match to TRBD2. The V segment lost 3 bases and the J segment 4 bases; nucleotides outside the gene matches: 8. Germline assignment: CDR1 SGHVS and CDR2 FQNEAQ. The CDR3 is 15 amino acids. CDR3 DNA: TGTGCCAGCAGCTTTGGTGAAGCGGGAGTTTACGAGCAGTACTTC. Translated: CASSFGEAGVYEQYF.

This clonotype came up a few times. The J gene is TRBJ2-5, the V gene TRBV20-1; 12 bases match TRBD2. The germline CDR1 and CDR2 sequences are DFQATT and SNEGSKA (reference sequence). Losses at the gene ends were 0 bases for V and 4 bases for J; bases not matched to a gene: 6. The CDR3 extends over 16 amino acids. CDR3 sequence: CSARDEASGRGETQYF. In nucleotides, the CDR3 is TGCAGTGCTAGAGATGAGGCTAGCGGGAGGGGAGAGACCCAGTACTTC.

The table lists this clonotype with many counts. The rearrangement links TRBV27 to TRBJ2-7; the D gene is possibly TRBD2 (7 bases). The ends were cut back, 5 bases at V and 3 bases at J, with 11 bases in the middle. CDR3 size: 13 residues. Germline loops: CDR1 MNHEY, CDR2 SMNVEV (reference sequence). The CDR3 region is CASSLRGGYEQYF. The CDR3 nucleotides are TGTGCCAGCAGTCTGAGGGGGGGCTACGAGCAGTACTTC.

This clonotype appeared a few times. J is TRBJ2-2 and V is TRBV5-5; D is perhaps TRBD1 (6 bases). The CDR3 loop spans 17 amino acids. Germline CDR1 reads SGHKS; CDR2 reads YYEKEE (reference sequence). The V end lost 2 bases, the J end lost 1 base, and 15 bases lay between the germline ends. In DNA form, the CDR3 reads TGTGCCAGCAGCTTATTATCAGGGGTAATGAACACCGGGGAGCTGTTTTTT. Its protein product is CASSLLSGVMNTGELFF.

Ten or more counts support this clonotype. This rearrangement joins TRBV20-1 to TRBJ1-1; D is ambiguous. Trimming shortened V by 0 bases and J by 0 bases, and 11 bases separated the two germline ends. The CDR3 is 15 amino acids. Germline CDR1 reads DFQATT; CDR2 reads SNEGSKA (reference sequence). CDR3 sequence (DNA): TGCAGTGCTAGAGATGCGGCGGTCATGAACACTGAAGCTTTCTTT. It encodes CSARDAAVMNTEAFF.

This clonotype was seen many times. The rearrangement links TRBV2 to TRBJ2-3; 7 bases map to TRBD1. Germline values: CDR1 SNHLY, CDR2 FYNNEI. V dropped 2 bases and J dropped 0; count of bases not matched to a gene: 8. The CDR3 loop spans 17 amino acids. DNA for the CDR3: TGTGCCAGCAGTGAATTCCCCGGGACAGCAAGCACAGATACGCAGTATTTT. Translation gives CASSEFPGTASTDTQYF.

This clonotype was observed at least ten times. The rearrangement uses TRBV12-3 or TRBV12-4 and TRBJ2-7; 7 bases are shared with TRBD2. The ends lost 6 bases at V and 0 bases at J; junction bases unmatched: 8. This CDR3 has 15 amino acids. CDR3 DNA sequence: TGTGCCAGCAGCTTCGTGGGCGGGAGCTCCTACGAGCAGTACTTC. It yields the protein CASSFVGGSSYEQYF.

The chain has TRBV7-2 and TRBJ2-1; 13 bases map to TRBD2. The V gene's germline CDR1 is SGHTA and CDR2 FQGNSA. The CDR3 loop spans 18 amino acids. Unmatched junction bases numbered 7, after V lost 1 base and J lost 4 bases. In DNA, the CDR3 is TGTGCCAGCAGCTTAGGAAGACTAGCGGGAGGCCCTTACAATGAGCAGTTCTTC. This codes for CASSLGRLAGGPYNEQFF.

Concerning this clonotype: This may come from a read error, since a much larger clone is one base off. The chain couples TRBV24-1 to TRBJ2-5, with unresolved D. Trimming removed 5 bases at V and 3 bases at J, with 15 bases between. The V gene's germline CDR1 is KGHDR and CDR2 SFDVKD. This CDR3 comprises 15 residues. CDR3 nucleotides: TGTGCCACCAGTGGTTGGCACGGCCAGGAAGAGACCCAGTACTTC. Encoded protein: CATSGWHGQEETQYF.

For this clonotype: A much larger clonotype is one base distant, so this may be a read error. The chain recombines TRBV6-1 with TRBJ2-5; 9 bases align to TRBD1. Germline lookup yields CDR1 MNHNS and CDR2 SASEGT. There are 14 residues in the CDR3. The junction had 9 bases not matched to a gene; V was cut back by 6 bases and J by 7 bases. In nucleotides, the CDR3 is TGTGCCAGCAGAGGACAGGGGCCTTGGGGGACCCAGTACTTC. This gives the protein CASRGQGPWGTQYF.

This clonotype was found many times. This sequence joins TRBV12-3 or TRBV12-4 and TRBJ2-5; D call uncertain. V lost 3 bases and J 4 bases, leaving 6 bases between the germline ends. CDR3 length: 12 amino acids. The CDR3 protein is CASSFGSETQYF. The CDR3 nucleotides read TGTGCCAGCAGTTTCGGATCAGAGACCCAGTACTTC.

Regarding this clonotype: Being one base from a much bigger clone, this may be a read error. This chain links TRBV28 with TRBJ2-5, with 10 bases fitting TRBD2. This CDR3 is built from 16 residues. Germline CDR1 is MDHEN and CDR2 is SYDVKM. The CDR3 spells CAGSTLSGRSQETQYF. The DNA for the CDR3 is TGTGCCGGCAGTACCCTTAGCGGGAGGAGCCAAGAGACCCAGTACTTC.

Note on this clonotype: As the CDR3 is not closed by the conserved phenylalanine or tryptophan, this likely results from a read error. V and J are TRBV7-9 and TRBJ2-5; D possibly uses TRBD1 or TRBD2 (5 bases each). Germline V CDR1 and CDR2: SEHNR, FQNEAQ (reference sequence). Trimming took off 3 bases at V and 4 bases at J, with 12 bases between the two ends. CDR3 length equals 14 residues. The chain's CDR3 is CASSLRGPRETQYL. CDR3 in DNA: TGTGCCAGCAGCTTGAGGGGACCCCGAGAGACCCAGTACTTA.

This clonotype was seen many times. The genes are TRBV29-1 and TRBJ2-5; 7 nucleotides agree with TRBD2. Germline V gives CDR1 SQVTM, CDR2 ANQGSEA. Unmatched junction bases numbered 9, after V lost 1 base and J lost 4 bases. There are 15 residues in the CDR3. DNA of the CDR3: TGCAGCGTTGAAGTTGGCGGGGGAAGGGGAGAGACCCAGTACTTC. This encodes CSVEVGGGRGETQYF.

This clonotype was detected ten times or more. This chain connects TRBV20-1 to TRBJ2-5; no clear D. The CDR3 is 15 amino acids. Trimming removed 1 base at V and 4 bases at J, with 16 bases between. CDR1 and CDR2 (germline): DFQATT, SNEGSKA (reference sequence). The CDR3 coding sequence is TGCAGTGCTAGAGTGGGTACGGGCGAGAGAGAGACCCAGTACTTC. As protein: CSARVGTGERETQYF.

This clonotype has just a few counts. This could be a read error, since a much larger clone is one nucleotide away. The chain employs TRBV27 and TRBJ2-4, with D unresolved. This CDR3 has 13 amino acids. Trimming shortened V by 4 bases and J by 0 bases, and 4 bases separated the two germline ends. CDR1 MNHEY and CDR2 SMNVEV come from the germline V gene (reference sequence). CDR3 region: CASSSVAKNIQYF. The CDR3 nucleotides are TGTGCCAGCAGTTCAGTAGCCAAAAACATTCAGTACTTC.

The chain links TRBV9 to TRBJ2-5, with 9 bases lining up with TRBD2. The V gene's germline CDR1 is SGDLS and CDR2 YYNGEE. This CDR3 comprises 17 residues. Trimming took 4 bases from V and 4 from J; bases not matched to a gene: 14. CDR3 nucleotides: TGTGCCAGCAGCCCCGGTGGAATGGCGGGAGGGGTAGAGACCCAGTACTTC. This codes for CASSPGGMAGGVETQYF.

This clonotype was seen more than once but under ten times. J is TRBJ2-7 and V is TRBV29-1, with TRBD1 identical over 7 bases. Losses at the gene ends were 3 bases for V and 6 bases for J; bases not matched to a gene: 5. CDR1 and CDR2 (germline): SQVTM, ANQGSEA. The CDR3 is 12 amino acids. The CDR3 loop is CSVDGTESEQYF. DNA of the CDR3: TGCAGCGTTGATGGGACAGAAAGCGAGCAGTACTTC.